This TCR beta chain was obtained from a study of T cell repertoires in cytomegalovirus infection. Overall study results and limits: HLA-C-restricted CMV-specific TCR beta clonotypes prevailed in the ex vivo response.

Trimming cost V 6 bases and J 7 bases; bases outside gene matches: 7. The germline CDR1 and CDR2 sequences are MNHEY and SVGAGI. The CDR3 has 14 amino acids. MiXCR, applied by TCRdb to the reads, yields one record per CDR3 protein. The sample lists around 500,000 distinct CDR3 sequences, roughly 42% occurring once. This clonotype came up a few times. Its antigen remains unknown. Sequenced here: cultured PBMCs, sampled from culture after CMV antigen stimulation. This sequence was found in a human donor in good health (CMV status not recorded). Some clones in this sample may be carry-over from other donors' samples. This chain joins TRBV6-5 and TRBJ2-2, with TRBD1 matching 8 bases. CDR3 amino acids: CASRRQGLVGELFF. In DNA form, the CDR3 reads TGTGCCAGCAGGCGACAGGGGTTGGTCGGGGAGCTGTTTTTT.